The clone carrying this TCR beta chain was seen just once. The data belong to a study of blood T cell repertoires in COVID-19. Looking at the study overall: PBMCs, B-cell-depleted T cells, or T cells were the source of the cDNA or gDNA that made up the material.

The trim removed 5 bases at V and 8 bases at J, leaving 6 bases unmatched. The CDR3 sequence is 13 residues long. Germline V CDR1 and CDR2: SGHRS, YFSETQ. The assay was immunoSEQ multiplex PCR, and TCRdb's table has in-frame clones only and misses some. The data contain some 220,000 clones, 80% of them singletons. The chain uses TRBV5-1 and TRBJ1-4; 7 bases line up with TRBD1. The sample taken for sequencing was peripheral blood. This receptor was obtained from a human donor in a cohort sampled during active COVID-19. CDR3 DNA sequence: TGCGCCAGCAGGGGGGACAGCCTGGAAAAACTGTTTTTT. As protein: CASRGDSLEKLFF.